A selection of T cell receptor beta chains follows, all from one sample in a study of blood T cell repertoires in COVID-19. Assay: immunoSEQ multiplex PCR; the TCRdb copy retains only in-frame clones and omits some. The sample yields about 64,000 clones, more than 75% seen once. The sequencing sample was made of peripheral blood. The source is a human donor in a cohort sampled during active COVID-19. CDR3s include the opening cysteine and the closing phenylalanine or tryptophan. The listing skips clone size in some rows; elsewhere it reads once, few, many or a size class.

V	J	size	CDR3
TRBV11-2	TRBJ1-1	.	CASSFGPMTGNTEAFF
TRBV18	TRBJ1-6	.	CASSRQGDTNNSPLHF
TRBV5-1	TRBJ2-3	.	CASSWIGYPGVAGADTQYF
TRBV3-1/TRBV3-2	TRBJ2-7	.	CASSPAQSSYEQYF
TRBV5-6	TRBJ2-1	.	CASSPRDTLLINEQFF
TRBV3-1/TRBV3-2	TRBJ2-3	.	CASSQDLAATDTQYF
TRBV6-5	TRBJ1-2	.	CASRGQGLGYTF
TRBV6-1	TRBJ2-3	.	CASSGETAGGSTDTQYF
TRBV10-2	TRBJ2-2	.	CASRERGDTGELFF
TRBV11-1	TRBJ2-1	few	CASSRTVSYNEQFF